The 7 T cell receptor beta chains below come from one sample, sequenced in a study of blood T cells in healthy people across ages. The second PCR ran roughly 7 to 11 cycles with a sample-barcoded 5' primer and J-beta primers. TCRdb redid the calling of the 5' RACE reads with MiXCR, one entry per CDR3 protein. The sample consists of approximately 780,000 distinct CDR3 sequences, roughly 24% of them appearing once. This sample also belongs to another study, concerning T cells of mothers and their children.

What was sequenced was blood. These receptor sequences come from a boy between 5 and 17 years old in good health.

This clonotype was picked up a small number of times. The rearrangement links TRBV6-5 to TRBJ2-6; D is ambiguous. Between the trimmed V and J ends, which lost 6 bases and 4 bases, there was a span of 13 bases. Per germline, CDR1 MNHEY and CDR2 SVGAGI. There are 15 residues in the CDR3. The chain's CDR3 is CASSTEGSGANVLTF. The CDR3 bases are TGTGCCAGCAGCACTGAAGGATCGGGGGCCAACGTCCTGACTTTC.

This rearrangement joins TRBV30 to TRBJ2-7; tentative D call: TRBD1 (5 bases). V was pared by 2 bases and J by 1 base, with 9 bases between. The V gene's germline CDR1 is GTSNPN and CDR2 SVGIG (reference sequence). CDR3 size: 13 residues. The CDR3 is CAWSNRQSYEQYF. The CDR3 DNA reads as TGTGCCTGGAGTAATAGACAGTCCTACGAGCAGTACTTC.

This clonotype was recorded a few times. The chain has TRBV29-1 and TRBJ1-4; tentatively, D is TRBD1 (5 bases). The CDR3 consists of 14 residues. The germline CDR1 and CDR2 sequences are SQVTM and ANQGSEA. V was trimmed by 2 bases and J by 2 bases, leaving 9 bases between them. Here the CDR3 DNA reads TGCAGCGTTGAACTGGGGGATACTAATGAAAAACTGTTTTTT. Translation gives CSVELGDTNEKLFF.

V usage is TRBV6-1 and J usage is TRBJ2-7; no clear D. This CDR3 region has 11 residues. Trimming removed 2 bases at V and 4 bases at J, with 3 bases between. Germline loops: CDR1 MNHNS, CDR2 SASEGT. CDR3 bases: TGTGCCAGCAGTGAATGGTACGAGCAGTACTTC. This sequence encodes CASSEWYEQYF.

The gene calls are TRBV5-1 and TRBJ2-7; unclear D gene. V was cut by 3 bases and J by 3 bases, with 13 bases left in between. This CDR3 has 14 amino acids. Germline CDR1 is SGHRS and CDR2 is YFSETQ. CDR3 bases: TGCGCCAGCAGCTCTATTCAACTGGGCTACGAGCAGTACTTC. Its protein product is CASSSIQLGYEQYF.

This clonotype came up many times. The V and J genes are TRBV5-1 and TRBJ1-1, with D possibly matching TRBD1 (6 bases). Trimming shortened V by 3 bases and J by 8 bases, and 11 bases separated the two germline ends. Germline values: CDR1 SGHRS, CDR2 YFSETQ. This CDR3 is 12 amino acids long. The CDR3 is CASSWGQGEAFF. The CDR3 nucleotides are TGCGCCAGCAGCTGGGGGCAGGGAGAAGCTTTCTTT.

As DNA, the CDR3 is TGTGCCAGCAGCCAAGATAGGCAGTTCTTC. Translated, it gives CASSQDRQFF. The chain carries TRBV3-1 and TRBJ2-1; D remains ambiguous. V was pared by 0 bases and J by 12 bases, with 3 bases between. CDR1 and CDR2 from the germline V gene are LGHDT and YNNKEL (reference sequence). CDR3 size: 10 residues.